This T cell receptor beta chain was recorded in a study of T cells in Graves' hyperthyroidism and ophthalmopathy. The sample holds many counts of this clonotype. Graves' hyperthyroidism without ophthalmopathy progression within 18 months was termed stable. CDR3 length: 14 residues. Germline V gene data show CDR1 as DFQATT and CDR2 as SNEGSKA (reference sequence). Trimming shortened V by 4 bases and J by 0 bases, and 11 bases separated the two germline ends. The investigators amplified TCR beta CDR3 regions from RNA transcripts. When the TCR CDR3 underwent first-round RT-PCR, the HTBI primer set was used. TCRdb passed the multiplex PCR reads through MiXCR, listing each CDR3 protein once. The sample contains a few hundred thousand distinct CDR3 sequences, 15% to 19% of which appear only once.

This rearrangement joins TRBV20-1 to TRBJ2-3, with TRBD2 as a possible D gene (6 bases). The clonotype originates from a young woman with Graves' hyperthyroidism. Sequences were obtained from blood. The CDR3: CSAMGGVSTDTQYF. CDR3 DNA sequence: TGCAGTGCTATGGGCGGGGTTAGCACAGATACGCAGTATTTT.